Below are 2 T cell receptor beta chains sequenced from a single sample in a study of early T cells in non-severe SARS-CoV-2 infection. TCRdb re-derived calls from the 5' RACE reads in MiXCR, one entry per CDR3 protein. The sample records tens of thousands of distinct CDR3 sequences, 4% to 5.5% being singletons. The sample consisted of whole blood. These receptors came from an adult who was a healthcare worker with PCR-confirmed SARS-CoV-2 infection or an uninfected control (not recorded which).

The sample holds many counts of this clonotype. CDR3 sequence reads: CASSPDRGFYGYTF. CDR3 bases: TGTGCCAGCAGCCCCGACAGGGGGTTCTATGGCTACACCTTC. This chain connects TRBV7-9 to TRBJ1-2; 9 bases match TRBD1. V trimming: 5 bases; J trimming: 4 bases; junction bases outside the gene matches: 5. Germline V gene sequence: CDR1 SEHNR, CDR2 FQNEAQ (reference sequence). The length of the CDR3 is 14 residues. Filled out from reference TRBV7-9 and TRBJ1-2, the complete variable domain reads DTGVSQNPRHKITKRGQNVTFRCDPISEHNRLYWYRQTLGQGPEFLTYFQNEAQLEKSRLLSDRFSAERPKGSFSTLEIQRTEQGDSAMYLCASSPDRGFYGYTFGSGTRLTVV.

Many counts were recorded for this clonotype. This sequence joins TRBV7-2 and TRBJ2-7; D is uncertain. Trimming cost V 1 base and J 2 bases, with 6 bases left between them. The CDR3 extends over 13 amino acids. The germline CDR1 and CDR2 sequences are SGHTA and FQGNSA. CDR3 nucleotide sequence: TGTGCCAGCAGCTTAGAGGAGACCTACGAGCAGTACTTC. It translates to CASSLEETYEQYF.